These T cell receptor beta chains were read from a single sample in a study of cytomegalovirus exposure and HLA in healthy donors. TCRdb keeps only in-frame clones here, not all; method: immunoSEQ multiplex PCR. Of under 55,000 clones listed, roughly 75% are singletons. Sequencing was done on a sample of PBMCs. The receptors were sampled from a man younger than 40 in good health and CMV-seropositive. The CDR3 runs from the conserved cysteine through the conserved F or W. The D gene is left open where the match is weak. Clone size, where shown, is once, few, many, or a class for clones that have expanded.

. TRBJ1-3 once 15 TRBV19 CASSIRAQAGNTIYF TGTGCCAGTAGTATTAGGGCACAGGCTGGAAACACCATATATTTT
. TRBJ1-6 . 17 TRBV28 CASTTMQGASYNSPLHF TGTGCCAGCACCACTATGCAGGGTGCCTCCTATAATTCACCCCTCCACTTT
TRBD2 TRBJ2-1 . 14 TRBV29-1 CSVGSGGPLDEQFF TGCAGCGTTGGGTCGGGGGGGCCTTTGGATGAGCAGTTCTTC
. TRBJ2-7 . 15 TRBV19 CASSIHIQGPGEQYF TGTGCCAGTAGTATTCACATACAGGGCCCGGGCGAGCAGTACTTC
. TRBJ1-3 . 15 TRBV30 CAWRPDRPSGNTIYF TGTGCCTGGAGACCAGACAGACCCTCTGGAAACACCATATATTTT
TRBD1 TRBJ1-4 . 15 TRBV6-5 CASRTQGGANEKLFF TGTGCCAGCAGAACCCAAGGGGGCGCTAATGAAAAACTGTTTTTT
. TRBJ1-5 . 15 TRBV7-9 CASSPAGAGDQPQHF TGTGCCAGCAGCCCGGCCGGGGCAGGGGATCAGCCCCAGCATTTT
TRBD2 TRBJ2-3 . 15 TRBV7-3 CASSSLAGMTDTQYF TGTGCCAGCAGCTCCCTAGCGGGGATGACAGATACGCAGTATTTT
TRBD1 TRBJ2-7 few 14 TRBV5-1 CASSSMTGGYEQYF TGCGCCAGCAGCTCCATGACAGGGGGATACGAGCAGTACTTC
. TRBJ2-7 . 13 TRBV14 CASSQASGWEQYF TGTGCCAGCAGCCAAGCCTCGGGGTGGGAGCAGTACTTC
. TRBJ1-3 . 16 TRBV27 CASSLSGRGRGNTIYF TGTGCCAGCAGTTTATCCGGGCGGGGCCGGGGAAACACCATATATTTT
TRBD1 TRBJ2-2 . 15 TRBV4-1 CASSRETRGTGELFF TGCGCCAGCAGCCGAGAAACCAGGGGGACCGGGGAGCTGTTTTTT
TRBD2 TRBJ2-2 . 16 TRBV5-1 CASSLRLAGGSGELFF TGCGCCAGCAGCTTGCGGCTAGCGGGGGGGTCCGGGGAGCTGTTTTTT
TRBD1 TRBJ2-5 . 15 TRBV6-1 CASSESQGWWETQYF TGTGCCAGCAGTGAGTCACAGGGGTGGTGGGAGACCCAGTACTTC
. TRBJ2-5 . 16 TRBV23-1 CASSQSGEGVQETQYF TGCGCCAGCAGTCAGTCGGGGGAGGGGGTCCAAGAGACCCAGTACTTC
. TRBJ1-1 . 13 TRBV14 CASSRLISTEAFF TGTGCCAGCAGCCGGTTGATTAGCACTGAAGCTTTCTTT
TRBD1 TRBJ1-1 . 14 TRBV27 CASSLDRGGTEAFF TGTGCCAGCAGCCTTGACAGGGGGGGGACTGAAGCTTTCTTT